This TCR beta chain was found in a study of shared clonotypes between healthy human individuals. Study in general: CD8 memory received one plate per donor, CD8 naive two, CD4 memory three and CD4 naive three. Regarding the study as a whole: Specimens sampled were limited to blood, with tissue repertoires likely differing. Of the naive CD4 clonotypes, about 5% were shared across a handful of donors.

In the naive CD8 group, cells lacked CD45RO and were positively selected for CCR7, so terminally differentiated effector memory CD45RA+ cells were left out. J lost 15 bases, V lost 1 base, and 13 bases had no gene match. The CDR3 has 15 residues. Germline lookup yields CDR1 SGHRS and CDR2 YFSETQ. Some 30,000 T cell genomes, or about 190 ng DNA, went into the sorted-subset replicate PCRs. TCRdb's copy holds only in-frame clones and misses some; the assay was immunoSEQ multiplex PCR. The sample includes fewer than 850,000 clones, around 96% seen only once; the top ten take roughly 0.23%. As concerns this clone: What it binds is unknown.

The receptor was isolated from a man under 40 in good health. The V call is TRBV5-1, the J call TRBJ2-1; 10 bases agree with TRBD2. Sequencing used naive CD8+ T cells sorted from blood. CDR3 coding DNA: TGCGCCAGCAGCTTGATTTCCCTAGCGGGAGATCCTGGGTTCTTC. Residues: CASSLISLAGDPGFF.